The entry that follows covers one T cell receptor (beta chain) sequence. Its antigen remains unknown. The germline V and J ends were trimmed by 8 bases and 0 bases, with 14 bases remaining between them. This CDR3 comprises 15 residues. Germline CDR1 and CDR2: MNHEY and SVGAGI. This entry comes from a study of OX40 agonist ivuxolimab in advanced cancers. Overall study findings and caveats: Antigen specificity was not determined for the expanded peripheral T cells. Averaging showed that CD8+ T cells had more expanded clones than CD4+ did. With doses of 0.1 to 3.0 mg/kg, CD4+ and CD8+ blood T cells had undergone clonal expansion by week 6.

TCRdb's table, derived via immunoSEQ multiplex PCR, lists solely in-frame clones and lacks some. Of around 81,000 clones listed, around 84% were seen once; the top ten hold around 7%. The source of this sequence is an adult with an advanced solid tumor such as melanoma, head and neck, liver or kidney cancer. The source material was CD4+ or CD8+ T cells sorted from blood, sampled in a trial of the OX40 agonist ivuxolimab. The V and J genes are TRBV6-5 and TRBJ1-3; TRBD1 might be the D (6 bases). CDR3: CASFQPRGSGNTIYF. The CDR3 DNA follows: TGTGCCAGCTTCCAGCCCAGGGGCTCTGGAAACACCATATATTTT.